These 14 T cell receptor beta chains were sequenced from one sample in a study of cytomegalovirus exposure and HLA in healthy donors. The PCR had 60 Vbeta and 13 Jbeta primers. Profiling relied on immunoSEQ multiplex PCR, and the TCRdb table lists in-frame clones only, not all of them. The sample holds roughly 140,000 clones, around 73% seen once. Sequenced input: PBMCs. The receptor set was obtained from a female donor in good health and CMV-seronegative.

Here the CDR3 DNA reads TGTGCCAGCACCCCGATCGCGCGAGCGAATTCACCCCTCCACTTT. This codes for CASTPIARANSPLHF. The chain carries TRBV28 and TRBJ1-6; D is uncertain. V lost 7 bases and J lost 7, with 17 bases in between. CDR3 length: 15 amino acids. Germline CDR1 MDHEN, CDR2 SYDVKM.

The gene calls are TRBV14 and TRBJ2-5; D is undetermined. The CDR3 is 12 amino acids. The V and J ends lost 1 base and 4 bases respectively, with 4 bases between them. CDR1 is SGHDN, CDR2 FVKESK, per germline. The CDR3, as DNA: TGTGCCAGCAGCCAAGTCAGAGAGACCCAGTACTTC. It codes for CASSQVRETQYF. The whole variable domain, filled in from reference TRBV14 and TRBJ2-5, reads EAGVTQFPSHSVIEKGQTVTLRCDPISGHDNLYWYRRVMGKEIKFLLHFVKESKQDESGMPNNRFLAERTGGTYSTLKVQPAELEDSGVYFCASSQVRETQYFGPGTRLLVL.

The chain employs TRBV6-6 and TRBJ2-1; D might be TRBD1 (6 bases). The ends were cut back, 2 bases at V and 8 bases at J, with 10 bases in the middle. The CDR3 has 13 amino acids. CDR1 is MNHNY, CDR2 SVGAGI, per germline (reference sequence). Here the CDR3 DNA reads TGTGCCAGCAGTTACGGGGGCCGGGATGAGCAGTTCTTC. As protein: CASSYGGRDEQFF.

In its sample, this clone was seen a few times. V is TRBV4-2 and J is TRBJ2-1; TRBD1 matches 9 bases. With 6 bases clipped from V and 10 bases from J, the junction kept 4 bases outside the gene matches. In germline, CDR1 is LGHNA, CDR2 YNFKEQ. This CDR3 comprises 12 residues. DNA of the CDR3: TGTGCCAGCAGTCGGACAGGGGACGAGCAGTTCTTC. Translating it yields CASSRTGDEQFF.

This clone was counted a few times. The V and J genes are TRBV6-1 and TRBJ1-1, with 8 bases fitting TRBD1. Trimming took 4 bases from V and 10 from J; bases not matched to a gene: 8. CDR1 and CDR2 from the germline V gene are MNHNS and SASEGT. The CDR3 has 13 residues. The CDR3 region is CASSVSLQGAAFF. CDR3 DNA: TGTGCCAGCAGTGTCTCCCTTCAGGGGGCAGCTTTCTTT.

The chain is built from TRBV9 and TRBJ1-6; 9 nucleotides line up with TRBD1. The germline CDR1 and CDR2 sequences are SGDLS and YYNGEE. The CDR3 is made up of 15 amino acids. V lost 2 bases, J lost 7 bases, and 4 bases stayed unmatched. The CDR3 sequence: CASSVFDRGNSPLHF. DNA of the CDR3: TGTGCCAGCAGCGTTTTTGACAGGGGGAATTCACCCCTCCACTTT. The entire variable domain, with the rest obtained from reference TRBV9 and TRBJ1-6, is as follows: DSGVTQTPKHLITATGQRVTLRCSPRSGDLSVYWYQQSLDQGLQFLIQYYNGEERAKGNILERFSAQQFPDLHSELNLSSLELGDSALYFCASSVFDRGNSPLHFGNGTRLTVT.

CDR3: CASSLTSGRLDEQFF. The CDR3 DNA reads as TGTGCCAGCAGCCTGACTAGCGGGAGATTGGATGAGCAGTTCTTC. The J gene is TRBJ2-1, the V gene TRBV7-2; 12 bases are a match to TRBD2. The length of the CDR3 is 15 residues. Per the germline V gene, CDR1 is SGHTA and CDR2 is FQGNSA. With 5 bases clipped from V and 8 bases from J, the junction kept 7 bases outside the gene matches.

This clone occurred a few times. J is TRBJ1-1 and V is TRBV27; a possible D gene is TRBD1 (5 bases). The germline V and J ends were trimmed by 6 bases and 7 bases, with 15 bases remaining between them. The germline CDR1 and CDR2 sequences are MNHEY and SMNVEV (reference sequence). CDR3 size: 13 residues. The CDR3 region has the DNA TGTGCCAGCAGATTGGACAACAGACATGAAGCTTTCTTT. Its protein product is CASRLDNRHEAFF.

This chain uses TRBV6-1 with TRBJ1-1; the D is unclear. CDR1 and CDR2 from the germline V gene are MNHNS and SASEGT. The V gene lost 6 bases and the J gene lost 2 bases, with 13 bases spanning the gap. This CDR3 spans 14 amino acids. The CDR3 DNA sequence: TGTGCCAGCAGCCACAAACCACAAAACACTGAAGCTTTCTTT. It codes for CASSHKPQNTEAFF.

The V call is TRBV7-2, the J call TRBJ1-2; 8 bases are a match to TRBD1. CDR3 length: 18 residues. Germline V gene lookup returns CDR1 SGHTA and CDR2 FQGNSA. J gave up 6 bases and V 0 bases, and 15 bases lay outside the gene matches. In DNA form, the CDR3 reads TGTGCCAGCAGCTTAGCTATAAGACAGGGGTCCGAAAGAGATGGCTACACCTTC. It specifies CASSLAIRQGSERDGYTF. Full variable domain (outside the CDR3, taken from reference TRBV7-2 and TRBJ1-2): GAGVSQSPSNKVTEKGKDVELRCDPISGHTALYWYRQSLGQGLEFLIYFQGNSAPDKSGLPSDRFSAERTGGSVSTLTIQRTQQEDSAVYLCASSLAIRQGSERDGYTFGSGTRLTVV.

This rearrangement joins TRBV19 to TRBJ2-3; TRBD2 matches at 14 bases. Germline V gene data show CDR1 as LNHDA and CDR2 as SQIVND (reference sequence). CDR3 size: 16 residues. Trimming removed 3 bases from V and 9 bases from J; junction bases left unmatched: 8. CDR3 nucleotide sequence: TGTGCCAGTAGTATGTCCTCCGGGACTAGCGGGGGCACGCAGTATTTT. Amino acid sequence: CASSMSSGTSGGTQYF.

This clone was seen only a few times. The chain has TRBV6-1 and TRBJ1-1; D gene unclear. The CDR3 has 15 residues. CDR1 MNHNS and CDR2 SASEGT come from the germline V gene. The ends were cut back, 2 bases at V and 0 bases at J, with 10 bases in the middle. CDR3 in amino acids: CASSESAAMNTEAFF. CDR3 bases: TGTGCCAGCAGTGAATCGGCGGCCATGAACACTGAAGCTTTCTTT.

A remark on this clone: At one end the junction does not follow the germline gene, possibly because of a read error. J is TRBJ2-3 and V is TRBV7-9; D remains unclear. Germline CDR1 is SEHNR and CDR2 is FQNEAQ (reference sequence). The CDR3 has 12 amino acids. Here the CDR3 DNA reads TGTTCCAGCAGATACTACACAGATACGCAGTATTTT. Its protein is CSSRYYTDTQYF.

This clone showed up just a few times. The chain recombines TRBV19 with TRBJ1-4; 8 bases match TRBD1. The germline V gene has CDR1 LNHDA and CDR2 SQIVND (reference sequence). The V segment lost 4 bases and the J segment 7 bases; nucleotides outside the gene matches: 8. CDR3 size: 15 residues. The CDR3, as DNA: TGTGCCAGTAGTAACCCTCAGGGGGCGTTTGAAAAACTGTTTTTT. Translating gives CASSNPQGAFEKLFF. The full variable domain, completed using reference TRBV19 and TRBJ1-4, is DGGITQSPKYLFRKEGQNVTLSCEQNLNHDAMYWYRQDPGQGLRLIYYSQIVNDFQKGDIAEGYSVSREKKESFPLTVTSAQKNPTAFYLCASSNPQGAFEKLFFGSGTQLSVL.